The sequence of this TCR beta chain was determined in a study of cytomegalovirus exposure and HLA in healthy donors. The table lists this clone with a few counts. Antigen specificity is unknown. Study results and limitations: Cytomegalovirus-associated TCR beta chains were listed, numbering 150 to 200.

This CDR3 has 15 amino acids. V was shortened by 4 bases and J by 7 bases, with 17 bases between the two germline ends. In germline, CDR1 is SGDLS, CDR2 YYNGEE. PCR used 60 Vbeta primers and 13 Jbeta primers. The assay was immunoSEQ multiplex PCR, and TCRdb's table has in-frame clones only and misses some. The sample consists of around 160,000 clones, 65% to 70% of them appearing once. The chain uses TRBV9 and TRBJ1-4; D remains unclear. Sequenced material: PBMCs. This TCR was sampled from a woman aged 18 to 35 in good health and CMV-seropositive. CDR3 residues: CASSRREGSGEKLFF. In nucleotides, the CDR3 is TGTGCCAGCAGCAGAAGGGAGGGTTCCGGTGAAAAACTGTTTTTT.